The clone carrying this T cell receptor beta chain was counted between two and nine times. Its target is unknown. Trimming took 3 bases from V and 4 from J, leaving 9 bases between them. Germline loops: CDR1 SNHLY, CDR2 FYNNEI. The CDR3 is 13 residues long. The sample belongs to a study of T cells after yellow fever vaccination. General study findings and limits: Most clones from primary vaccination were detected again post-booster (roughly 96% CD4, 88% CD8). Few clonotypes appeared in both CD4 and CD8 compartments. Highly abundant clonotypes carried over from the bulk population could end up in FACS-sorted repertoires as contaminants.

TCRdb re-analysed the 5' RACE reads in MiXCR, keeping a single row per CDR3 protein. In the table there are 300,000 to 350,000 distinct CDR3 sequences, around 4.3% of which are singletons. This rearrangement joins TRBV2 to TRBJ2-5; no reliable D call. The sequencing here drew on PBMCs, taken 15 days after the yellow fever booster vaccination. The origin of this receptor is a young man who received the YFV17D yellow fever vaccine. The DNA of the CDR3 is TGTGCCAGCAGTGAGAACACACCAGAGACCCAGTACTTC. Encoded protein: CASSENTPETQYF.